This entry concerns a single TCR beta chain. Combining a sample-barcoded 5' primer with a J-beta primer mix, a second PCR ran for about 6 to 11 cycles. TCRdb recomputed calls from the 5' RACE reads with MiXCR, one row per CDR3 protein. The sample records some 1.8 million distinct CDR3 sequences, about 39% being singletons. This sample is part of a study of blood T cells in healthy people across ages. The V gene's germline CDR1 is SQVTM and CDR2 ANQGSEA. Trimming cost V 5 bases and J 1 base, with 15 bases left between them. This CDR3 region has 15 residues. This clonotype originated in a human donor in good health. The sequenced material came from blood. The V and J genes are TRBV29-1 and TRBJ2-4; D is perhaps TRBD1 (5 bases). The CDR3 nucleotides read TGCAGCGTTTATAGACAGTTTTCCGCCAAAAACATTCAGTACTTC. This translates into CSVYRQFSAKNIQYF.